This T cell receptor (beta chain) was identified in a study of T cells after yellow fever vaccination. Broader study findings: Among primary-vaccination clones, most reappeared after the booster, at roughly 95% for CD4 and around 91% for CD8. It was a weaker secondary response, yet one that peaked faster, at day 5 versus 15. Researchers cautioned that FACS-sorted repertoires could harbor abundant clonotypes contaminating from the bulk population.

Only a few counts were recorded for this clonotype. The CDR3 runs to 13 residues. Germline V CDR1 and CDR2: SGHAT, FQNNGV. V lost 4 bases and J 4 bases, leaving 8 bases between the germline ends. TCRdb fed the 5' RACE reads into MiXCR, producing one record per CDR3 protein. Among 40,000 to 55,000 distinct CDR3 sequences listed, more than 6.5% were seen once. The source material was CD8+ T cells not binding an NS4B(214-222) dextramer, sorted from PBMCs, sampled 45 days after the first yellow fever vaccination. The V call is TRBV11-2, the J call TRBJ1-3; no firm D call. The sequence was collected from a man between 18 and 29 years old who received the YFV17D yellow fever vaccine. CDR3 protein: CASSWATGNTIYF. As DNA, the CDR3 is TGTGCCAGCAGCTGGGCGACGGGAAACACCATATATTTT. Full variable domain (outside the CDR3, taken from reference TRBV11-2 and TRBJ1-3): EAGVAQSPRYKIIEKRQSVAFWCNPISGHATLYWYQQILGQGPKLLIQFQNNGVVDDSQLPKDRFSAERLKGVDSTLKIQPAKLEDSAVYLCASSWATGNTIYFGEGSWLTVV.